What follows is one T cell receptor (beta chain) and its context. The length of the CDR3 is 13 residues. With 8 bases removed from V and 4 bases from J, the gap between germline ends came to 12 bases. The germline CDR1 and CDR2 sequences are SNHLY and FYNNEI. Generated by immunoSEQ multiplex PCR, the TCRdb table keeps only in-frame clones and is missing some. This sample has some 260,000 clones; about nine tenths occur once, and the top ten carry approximately 2%. Participant reports of clinical history set cohort assignment. The sample is drawn from a study of blood T cell repertoires in COVID-19. Overall study: The United States, Italy and Spain supplied acute and convalescent COVID-19 samples. From T cells, B-cell-depleted T cells, or PBMCs came the material, which was cDNA or gDNA.

The sequenced material came from PBMCs or T cells enriched from blood (not recorded which). The rearrangement links TRBV2 to TRBJ1-5; D may be TRBD1 (5 bases). The TCR sequence derives from a woman aged 18-30 years who had recovered from COVID-19. The CDR3 loop is CASAGTQNQPQHF. In DNA form, the CDR3 reads TGTGCCAGCGCCGGGACTCAGAATCAGCCCCAGCATTTT.